A single sample is the source of the 9 T cell receptor beta chains below, sequenced in a study of graft-versus-host responses after intestinal transplantation. Some clones are missing from TCRdb's copy, which holds only in-frame ones; the method was immunoSEQ multiplex PCR. The sample has roughly 62,000 clones, about 90% seen once. Source: PBMCs, taken roughly 120 days after intestinal transplantation. These receptors were obtained from a human patient who received an intestinal transplant, so some T cells may come from the graft donor.

The chain links TRBV7-9 to TRBJ2-6, with a possible D match to TRBD1 (5 bases). CDR3 length equals 16 residues. Germline loops: CDR1 SEHNR, CDR2 FQNEAQ (reference sequence). V gave up 4 bases and J gave up 4 bases, with 14 bases separating them. CDR3 sequence: CASSSPQGSGANVLTF. In DNA form, the CDR3 reads TGTGCCAGCAGCTCCCCTCAGGGATCCGGGGCCAACGTCCTGACTTTC. Based on the CDR3 plus reference TRBV7-9 and TRBJ2-6, the full variable domain is DTGVSQNPRHKITKRGQNVTFRCDPISEHNRLYWYRQTLGQGPEFLTYFQNEAQLEKSRLLSDRFSAERPKGSFSTLEIQRTEQGDSAMYLCASSSPQGSGANVLTFGAGSRLTVL.

This chain joins TRBV4-1 and TRBJ2-7; the D is unclear. CDR1 is MGHRA and CDR2 is YSYEKL in the germline V gene. This CDR3 is built from 15 residues. The germline V and J ends were trimmed by 4 bases and 2 bases, with 15 bases remaining between them. CDR3 amino acids: CASSLSPSQTYEQYF. The CDR3 DNA follows: TGCGCCAGCAGCCTAAGCCCCAGCCAAACCTACGAGCAGTACTTC.

The chain is built from TRBV6-6 and TRBJ2-3, with D possibly called TRBD1 or TRBD2 (5 bases each). Deletions cut 0 bases from V and 6 bases from J, with 7 bases between. This CDR3 is built from 13 residues. CDR1 is MNHNY and CDR2 is SVGAGI in the germline V gene (reference sequence). The CDR3 sequence is CASSYSWGDTQYF. CDR3 nucleotides: TGTGCCAGCAGTTACTCATGGGGGGATACGCAGTATTTT.

The chain uses TRBV2 and TRBJ1-1; D perhaps matches TRBD1 (6 bases). V lost 5 bases and J 4 bases, leaving 17 bases between the germline ends. Germline CDR1 SNHLY, CDR2 FYNNEI. The CDR3 is 15 residues long. The CDR3 sequence: CASSYWTVGGTEAFF. The CDR3 region has the DNA TGTGCCAGCAGTTACTGGACAGTCGGGGGCACTGAAGCTTTCTTT.

The chain has TRBV7-9 and TRBJ2-7; TRBD1 is a possible D gene (5 bases). CDR1 SEHNR and CDR2 FQNEAQ come from the germline V gene (reference sequence). The CDR3 consists of 14 residues. V shed 3 bases and J shed 2 bases, with 11 bases lying between them. The CDR3: CASSFSGPPYEQYF. Here the CDR3 DNA reads TGTGCCAGCAGCTTCTCAGGGCCCCCCTACGAGCAGTACTTC. Full variable domain (outside the CDR3, taken from reference TRBV7-9 and TRBJ2-7): DTGVSQNPRHKITKRGQNVTFRCDPISEHNRLYWYRQTLGQGPEFLTYFQNEAQLEKSRLLSDRFSAERPKGSFSTLEIQRTEQGDSAMYLCASSFSGPPYEQYFGPGTRLTVT.

The CDR3 region is CASSIGPLAGEQYF. Here the CDR3 DNA reads TGCGCCAGCAGCATTGGACCTCTCGCGGGGGAGCAGTACTTC. The V call is TRBV5-1, the J call TRBJ2-7, with TRBD2 as a possible D gene (6 bases). Trimming took off 4 bases at V and 7 bases at J, with 18 bases between the two ends. Germline CDR1 is SGHRS and CDR2 is YFSETQ. This CDR3 spans 14 amino acids.

The chain has TRBV27 and TRBJ1-1; the D gene is possibly TRBD1 (6 bases). Germline-derived CDR1 and CDR2 are MNHEY and SMNVEV (reference sequence). There are 15 residues in the CDR3. Trimming left V 3 bases short and J 0 bases short, with 11 bases between. This CDR3 reads CASSFLGGMNTEAFF. The CDR3, as DNA: TGTGCCAGCAGTTTTTTGGGGGGCATGAACACTGAAGCTTTCTTT.

The gene calls are TRBV19 and TRBJ1-1, with D tentatively TRBD1 (5 bases). The germline V gene has CDR1 LNHDA and CDR2 SQIVND (reference sequence). Deletions cut 10 bases from V and 0 bases from J, with 21 bases between. The CDR3 is 16 residues long. CDR3 loop: CATRWSGGNMNTEAFF. The DNA of the CDR3 is TGTGCCACTCGCTGGTCTGGGGGAAACATGAACACTGAAGCTTTCTTT.

The chain uses TRBV6-5 and TRBJ2-7; no reliable D call. Trimming pared 2 bases from V and 5 bases from J, leaving 13 bases between. CDR3 length: 14 residues. Germline V lookup: CDR1 MNHEY, CDR2 SVGAGI. The CDR3 coding sequence is TGTGCCAGCAGTTACGGCACCGCTACCCACGAGCAGTACTTC. Amino acids: CASSYGTATHEQYF.